This note documents a single T cell receptor (beta chain) sequence. The antigen is undetermined. Donors consisted of healthy bone marrow donors. This sample was taken from a study of cytomegalovirus exposure and HLA in healthy donors. The PCR contained 60 Vbeta and 13 Jbeta primers. The repertoire was sequenced with immunoSEQ multiplex PCR; TCRdb's copy has only in-frame clones and lacks some. Found here are hundreds of thousands of clones, 75% to 90% of them singletons; the top ten hold approximately 0.71%. Study results and limitations: The study flagged around 160 TCR beta chains as cytomegalovirus-associated.

This CDR3 has 15 residues. The germline V and J ends were trimmed by 5 bases and 0 bases, with 11 bases remaining between them. CDR1 and CDR2 (germline): MNHEY, SVGAGI. This clonotype was sampled from a boy under 10 years old in good health and CMV-seronegative. The chain carries TRBV6-5 and TRBJ2-4; a possible D gene is TRBD2 (5 bases). The material sequenced was PBMCs. DNA for the CDR3: TGTGCCAGCAGTAGGAGCGGTCTAGCCAAAAACATTCAGTACTTC. Its translation is CASSRSGLAKNIQYF.